These 6 T cell receptor beta chains were all obtained from the same sample, sequenced in a study of blood T cell repertoires in COVID-19. Using immunoSEQ multiplex PCR, the repertoire was profiled, and TCRdb retains in-frame clones only, with some absent. The sample lists 19,000 or so clones; approximately 90% were seen once. Sequenced: peripheral blood. The receptor source for this set is a man between 65 and 80 years old with active COVID-19.

The J gene is TRBJ2-1, the V gene TRBV14; tentative D call: TRBD2 (5 bases). CDR3 length equals 15 residues. Germline values: CDR1 SGHDN, CDR2 FVKESK. V lost 3 bases and J 0 bases, leaving 9 bases between the germline ends. This chain's CDR3 is CASSQRTLSYNEQFF. CDR3 coding DNA: TGTGCCAGCAGCCAGCGGACTCTCTCCTACAATGAGCAGTTCTTC. The whole variable domain, filled in from reference TRBV14 and TRBJ2-1, reads EAGVTQFPSHSVIEKGQTVTLRCDPISGHDNLYWYRRVMGKEIKFLLHFVKESKQDESGMPNNRFLAERTGGTYSTLKVQPAELEDSGVYFCASSQRTLSYNEQFFGPGTRLTVL.

The chain is built from TRBV18 and TRBJ2-6; TRBD1 agrees at 10 bases. This CDR3 contains 18 residues. Germline V gives CDR1 KGHSH, CDR2 LQKENI. V was clipped by 3 bases and J by 1 base; unmatched bases: 6. CDR3 in DNA: TGTGCCAGCTCACCGAATCCGGGACAGGGGTCTGGGGCCAACGTCCTGACTTTC. It yields the protein CASSPNPGQGSGANVLTF.

Points on this clone: The junction and the germline gene differ at one end; a read error may be behind it. The chain is built from TRBV14 and TRBJ2-4; tentatively, D is TRBD2 (7 bases). CDR1 and CDR2 (germline): SGHDN, FVKESK. This CDR3 spans 12 amino acids. This chain's CDR3 is CGGGGSKNIQYF. The CDR3 region has the DNA TGCGGAGGGGGGGGATCCAAAAACATTCAGTACTTC.

CDR3 bases: TGTGCCAGTAGTAGACAGGGGGCCGTAGAAAAACTGTTTTTT. Amino acids: CASSRQGAVEKLFF. V usage is TRBV19 and J usage is TRBJ1-4; 10 bases line up with TRBD1. Trimming removed 4 bases from V and 8 bases from J; junction bases left unmatched: 4. Germline-derived CDR1 and CDR2 are LNHDA and SQIVND (reference sequence). CDR3 length equals 14 residues.

The chain employs TRBV3-1 (or the pseudogene TRBV3-2) and TRBJ2-7; 8 bases match TRBD2. The trim removed 0 bases at V and 5 bases at J, leaving 9 bases unmatched. The CDR3 length is 16 residues. Germline lookup yields CDR1 LGHDT and CDR2 YNNKEL (reference sequence). This CDR3 is CASSQDLGLAGDEQYF. The CDR3 DNA follows: TGTGCCAGCAGCCAAGATCTGGGCCTAGCGGGCGACGAGCAGTACTTC.

V gene TRBV4-1 combines with J gene TRBJ2-2; 7 bases are shared with TRBD1. Germline V CDR1 and CDR2: MGHRA, YSYEKL. The CDR3 loop spans 17 amino acids. The trim removed 2 bases at V and 0 bases at J, leaving 6 bases unmatched. The CDR3 bases are TGCGCCAGCAGCCAACGCCTGACAGGGTCGAACACCGGGGAGCTGTTTTTT. This gives the protein CASSQRLTGSNTGELFF.